This T cell receptor beta chain appears in the sequencing data of a study of T cell repertoires in cytomegalovirus infection. Study findings and constraints: CMV carriers with the relevant HLA were identified by cumulative public TCR beta family frequency.

Each CDR3 protein gets one entry after TCRdb re-called the reads with MiXCR. The sample records some 320,000 distinct CDR3 sequences, more than 8% being singletons. The V segment lost 0 bases and the J segment 12 bases; nucleotides outside the gene matches: 0. Germline-derived CDR1 and CDR2 are MRHNA and SNTAGT. This CDR3 region has 13 residues. About this clonotype itself: Its antigen is unidentified.

This receptor was taken from a human donor in good health (CMV status not recorded). Some clones in this sample may be carry-over from other donors' samples. V is TRBV6-4 and J is TRBJ2-1; 12 bases agree with TRBD2. Sequencing was done on a sample of PBMCs. The CDR3, as DNA: TGTGCCAGCAGTGACTCGACTAGCGGGGGGCAGTTCTTC. It encodes CASSDSTSGGQFF.